This note documents a single T cell receptor beta chain sequence. Its antigen is unknown. Base qualities are not at hand, and no much larger clone is one base apart. The data derive from a study of blood T cell repertoires in COVID-19 (dated by TCRdb to the early 2020s). In terms of the full investigation: The collaborator samples originated in the United States, Italy and Spain and spanned the acute and convalescent phases of COVID-19. The material from the prospective study consisted of cDNA or gDNA derived from T cells, B-cell-depleted T cells, or PBMCs. Subjects who had been exposed to COVID-19, were actively infected with it, or had recovered from it provided the deeply sampled blood TCRbeta repertoires that made up the dataset. The repertoires were released in a freely available public database meant as a resource for research on the immune response to SARS-CoV-2. Samples were obtained from the ongoing ImmuneRACE study (first 160 participants) and from 950 to 1,500 subjects provided by 6 global collaborators. A de-identified subject ID, COVID-19 status, age in years and sex were almost always included in the sample metadata. Where HLA class I and class II types were available, the types were taken from metadata supplied by the sample provider, not from assay-based typing. Overall results and qualifications from the work: The amount of clinical and demographic metadata varied by source and participant and was provided uncurated.

The immunoSEQ Assay, a bias-controlled multiplex PCR, was used to amplify TCRbeta CDR3 regions from genomic DNA. On the study's bioinformatics: Within the assay, amplification of reference gene primers was used to estimate how many nucleated cells each sample contained. To quantify the absolute abundance of each unique TCRbeta CDR3 rearrangement, sequence reads were collapsed and filtered. For each sample, productive Simpson clonality was calculated by taking the square root of Simpson's diversity index across productive rearrangements. The clones in this table, taken by TCRdb from immuneACCESS, are in-frame only. Not every clone is retained; where verified, under half of the shortfall comes from an unresolved V gene, and the cause of the rest is unknown. V and J calls and clone size are those listed in that table; D and trimming were worked out from the DNA. The sample contains about 280,000 clones, about nine tenths of them found a single time. The ten largest clones take up 0.94% of the sample.

From the germline V gene, CDR1 is SGHRS and CDR2 is YFSETQ. Reading from cysteine to phenylalanine, the CDR3 counts 17 amino acids. Only the CDR3 DNA is retained, 51 bases long and in frame from the first base. V was cut back by 0 bases and J by 0 bases, leaving a gap of 13 bases between them. Samples from volunteer blood donors who had recovered from COVID-19 were contributed by a second Seattle source. The collaborating institutions used their own protocols to collect whole blood in K2EDTA tubes. Collaborator samples were shipped for TCRbeta analysis as frozen whole blood, isolated PBMCs, or DNA extracted from either sample type.

Sequencing was carried out using peripheral blood. The rearrangement joined TRBV5-1 to TRBJ2-1; TRBD2 is possibly the D segment (5 matching bases). The sequence came from a woman between 40 and 50 years old who had recovered from COVID-19. The CDR3 loop reads CASSLGQRPSSYNEQFF. In nucleotide form, the sequence is TGCGCCAGCAGCTTGGGGCAGCGGCCCAGCTCCTACAATGAGCAGTTCTTC.